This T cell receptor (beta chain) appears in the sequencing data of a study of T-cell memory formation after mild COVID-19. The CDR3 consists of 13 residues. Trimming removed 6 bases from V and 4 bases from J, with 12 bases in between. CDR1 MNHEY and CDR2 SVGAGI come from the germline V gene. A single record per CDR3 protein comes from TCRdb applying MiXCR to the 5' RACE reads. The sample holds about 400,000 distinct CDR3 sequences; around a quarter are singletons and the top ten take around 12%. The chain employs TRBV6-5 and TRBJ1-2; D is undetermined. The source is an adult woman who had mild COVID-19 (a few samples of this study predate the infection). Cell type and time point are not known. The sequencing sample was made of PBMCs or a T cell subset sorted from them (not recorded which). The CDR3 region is CASRSSLLYGYTF. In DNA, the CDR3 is TGTGCCAGCAGGTCCAGCCTACTCTATGGCTACACCTTC.